This T cell receptor (beta chain) was retrieved from a study of T-cell reconstitution after alpha-beta-depleted transplantation in children. General study findings and limits: One year post-transplant, T-cell counts and diversity were largely derived from T cells produced anew. The study traced high day-60 TCRbeta diversity in some patients to surviving recipient T cells and thymic progenitors.

Unique molecular identifiers featured in how the TCRbeta library was prepared. From the PCR reads, TCRdb called clonotypes with MiXCR, one entry per CDR3 protein. The repertoire consists of about 98,000 distinct CDR3 sequences, with approximately 5.4% occurring once and the leading ten covering 6% to 7%. This clonotype has ten or more counts. Its target is not known. Per germline, CDR1 KGHDR and CDR2 SFDVKD. This CDR3 has 16 residues. V dropped 5 bases and J dropped 0; count of bases not matched to a gene: 6. The TCR originated in a female patient between 2 and 15 years old who had a stem cell transplant for Fanconi anemia, so the T cells may come from the graft donor. Sequencing used PBMCs, mostly from graft donor cells, obtained 60 days after TCRalphabeta/CD19-depleted stem cell transplant. The chain combines TRBV24-1 with TRBJ2-7, with 10 bases lining up with TRBD1. As DNA, the CDR3 is TGTGCCACCAGTGGCTCGCGGGACAGGGGCTCCTACGAGCAGTACTTC. Protein product: CATSGSRDRGSYEQYF.